Each of the 21 T cell receptor beta chains below was sequenced from the same sample in a study of patients and donors after allogeneic stem cell transplantation. TCRdb called the RT-PCR reads again in MiXCR, with one record for every CDR3 protein. The sample consists of over 350,000 distinct CDR3 sequences, 16% of them appearing once. Sequences were obtained from blood, either unsorted or a sorted T cell fraction (not recorded which). These receptors originate from a human donor who was either an allogeneic HSCT recipient or a stem cell or donor lymphocyte infusion donor (not recorded which). It is not recorded whose cells these are; they may come from a transplant donor.

This clonotype has at least ten counts. The chain couples TRBV20-1 to TRBJ2-7, with TRBD1 as a possible D gene (5 bases). The V gene lost 2 bases and the J gene lost 3 bases, with 11 bases spanning the gap. The CDR3 covers 13 residues. Looked up from germline, CDR1 is DFQATT and CDR2 is SNEGSKA (reference sequence). In DNA form, the CDR3 reads TGCAGTGCTAGACCCGACAGCTACTACGAGCAGTACTTC. This encodes CSARPDSYYEQYF.

The J gene is TRBJ2-7, the V gene TRBV7-2; D is possibly TRBD2 (6 bases). Trimming took off 2 bases at V and 6 bases at J, with 14 bases between the two ends. CDR1 is SGHTA, CDR2 FQGNSA, per germline. The CDR3 runs 14 residues. CDR3 residues: CASSLYNLGSEQYF. The CDR3 DNA reads TGTGCCAGCAGCTTATACAATCTCGGGAGCGAGCAGTACTTC.

The J gene is TRBJ2-3, the V gene TRBV9; 8 bases map to TRBD2. CDR1 and CDR2 (germline): SGDLS, YYNGEE. V shed 0 bases, J shed 2 bases, and the junction held 8 bases outside the gene matches. The length of the CDR3 is 17 residues. The DNA of the CDR3 is TGTGCCAGCAGCGTAGGGAACGGGAGGGTCCCCACAGATACGCAGTATTTT. As protein: CASSVGNGRVPTDTQYF.

This clonotype appeared a few times. V gene TRBV4-3 combines with J gene TRBJ2-2; 10 bases align to TRBD2. V was clipped by 4 bases and J by 2 bases; unmatched bases: 7. The CDR3 covers 17 residues. The V gene's germline CDR1 is LGHNA and CDR2 YSLEER. In DNA form, the CDR3 reads TGCGCCAGCAGCCCTGGACTAGCGGATACCAACACCGGGGAGCTGTTTTTT. Residues: CASSPGLADTNTGELFF.

In its sample, this clonotype was seen once. CDR3 sequence reads: CASNSGLEKEQFF. CDR3 sequence (DNA): TGTGCCAGCAATTCTGGACTGGAAAAAGAGCAGTTCTTC. The J gene is TRBJ2-1, the V gene TRBV6-2 or TRBV6-3, with D possibly TRBD2 on 5 matching bases. The V end was cut by 7 bases, the J end by 10 bases, with 17 bases between. Germline values: CDR1 MNHEY, CDR2 SVGEGT. The length of the CDR3 is 13 residues.

A few counts support this clonotype. J is TRBJ2-7 and V is TRBV12-3 or TRBV12-4, with a weak D call TRBD1 (5 bases). Trimming stripped 2 bases from V and 4 bases from J, with 12 bases between. CDR3 size: 14 residues. This CDR3 is CASSLQQGVYEQYF. The DNA for the CDR3 is TGTGCCAGCAGTTTACAGCAGGGCGTATACGAGCAGTACTTC.

The genes are TRBV30 and TRBJ1-6, with D maybe TRBD1 (5 bases). Germline V gene lookup returns CDR1 GTSNPN and CDR2 SVGIG (reference sequence). V lost 1 base and J lost 9, with 16 bases in between. There are 15 residues in the CDR3. The CDR3 coding sequence is TGTGCCTGGAGTGAGACGGGACGGAGTGTTTCACCCCTCCACTTT. It codes for CAWSETGRSVSPLHF.

The CDR3 DNA follows: TGTGCCAGCAGCCCATTCAACTCGGCCCTCTCAAGAGAAAAACTGTTTTTT. Amino acids: CASSPFNSALSREKLFF. The rearrangement joins TRBV25-1 to TRBJ1-4; D call uncertain. CDR1 and CDR2 (germline): MGHDK, SYGVNS. Trimming took off 6 bases at V and 8 bases at J, with 25 bases between the two ends. The CDR3 length is 17 residues.

This clonotype was counted at least ten times. The gene calls are TRBV6-2 or TRBV6-3 and TRBJ2-1, with 7 bases identical to TRBD1. There are 13 residues in the CDR3. Looked up from germline, CDR1 is MNHEY and CDR2 is SVGEGT. The V gene end was trimmed by 6 bases and the J gene end by 9 bases; junction bases not matched to a gene: 8. CDR3 sequence (DNA): TGTGCCAGCAGATATACAGGGGCCGCTGAGCAGTTCTTC. Its translation is CASRYTGAAEQFF.

The chain carries TRBV4-3 and TRBJ2-3, with D unclear. CDR1 is LGHNA and CDR2 is YSLEER in the germline V gene. The ends were cut back, 4 bases at V and 3 bases at J, with 8 bases in the middle. The CDR3 has 13 residues. This CDR3 is CASSPESTDTQYF. CDR3 DNA: TGCGCCAGCAGCCCGGAGTCGACAGATACGCAGTATTTT.

This clonotype was seen a handful of times. The chain employs TRBV10-2 and TRBJ2-2, with TRBD2 matching 13 bases. The CDR3 totals 18 residues. V dropped 4 bases and J dropped 0; count of bases not matched to a gene: 5. Germline loops: CDR1 WSHSY, CDR2 SAAADI. In DNA form, the CDR3 reads TGCGCCAGCAGTGGGGGGGGACTAGCGGGGCCGAACACCGGGGAGCTGTTTTTT. It translates to CASSGGGLAGPNTGELFF.

The chain employs TRBV10-3 and TRBJ1-3; TRBD1 matches at 7 bases. Germline CDR1 ENHRY, CDR2 SYGVKD. V lost 7 bases and J lost 0; bases outside the gene matches: 18. The length of the CDR3 is 19 residues. The CDR3 sequence: CAINLWWQGDLYSGNTIYF. DNA for the CDR3: TGTGCCATCAATCTTTGGTGGCAGGGGGACCTCTACTCTGGAAACACCATATATTTT.

There are a few counts of this clonotype. This rearrangement joins TRBV4-1 to TRBJ2-7; 7 nucleotides agree with TRBD1. V lost 4 bases and J lost 2; bases outside the gene matches: 14. In germline, CDR1 is MGHRA, CDR2 YSYEKL. This CDR3 contains 17 residues. CDR3 sequence (DNA): TGCGCCAGCAGCCTTTTCTTCCATGACAGGGAGCCCTACGAGCAGTACTTC. Its protein is CASSLFFHDREPYEQYF.

This clonotype was detected many times. This chain uses TRBV12-3 or TRBV12-4 with TRBJ2-3; weak D call: TRBD1 (5 bases). The CDR3 length is 14 residues. Trimming left V 5 bases short and J 4 bases short, with 13 bases between. CDR3 protein: CASSLIRGPDTQYF. CDR3 coding DNA: TGTGCCAGCAGTCTCATAAGGGGCCCAGATACGCAGTATTTT.

The chain couples TRBV12-3 or TRBV12-4 to TRBJ1-1; 8 bases are shared with TRBD1. The V gene end was trimmed by 6 bases and the J gene end by 2 bases; junction bases not matched to a gene: 14. There are 17 residues in the CDR3. The CDR3 coding sequence is TGTGCCAGCAGCCTCGATAGGCTCGGGACAGGCAACACTGAAGCTTTCTTT. Encoded protein: CASSLDRLGTGNTEAFF.

The sample holds a few counts of this clonotype. The chain carries TRBV20-1 and TRBJ2-1; 8 bases match TRBD2. This CDR3 comprises 15 residues. J gave up 0 bases and V 6 bases, and 7 bases lay outside the gene matches. In germline, CDR1 is DFQATT, CDR2 SNEGSKA (reference sequence). The CDR3 protein is CSARTSRLSYNEQFF. CDR3 coding DNA: TGCAGTGCCAGGACTAGCCGACTCTCCTACAATGAGCAGTTCTTC.

This clonotype was seen many times. This chain joins TRBV4-1 and TRBJ2-3; TRBD2 is a possible D gene (6 bases). Germline CDR1 is MGHRA and CDR2 is YSYEKL. Trimming left V 4 bases short and J 0 bases short, with 17 bases between. The CDR3 has 17 residues. DNA for the CDR3: TGCGCCAGCAGCCCGCTCCCTAGCGCCGCTAGCACAGATACGCAGTATTTT. This sequence encodes CASSPLPSAASTDTQYF.

This clonotype has more than one count but fewer than ten. The chain joins TRBV5-1 to TRBJ1-1, with D possibly TRBD1 on 5 matching bases. This CDR3 region has 16 residues. The V end was cut by 0 bases, the J end by 11 bases, with 23 bases between. In germline, CDR1 is SGHRS, CDR2 YFSETQ. The CDR3 DNA sequence: TGCGCCAGCAGCTTGGGGTGGTCCGGGCAGGGCCCGATTGCTTTCTTT. This codes for CASSLGWSGQGPIAFF.

DNA for the CDR3: TGTGCCAGCTCGGGGGTTCAAGAGACCCAGTACTTC. It yields the protein CASSGVQETQYF. The chain couples TRBV9 to TRBJ2-5; TRBD2 is a possible D gene (6 bases). V was shortened by 7 bases and J by 2 bases, with 9 bases between the two germline ends. This CDR3 contains 12 residues. Germline V gene lookup returns CDR1 SGDLS and CDR2 YYNGEE.

This clonotype was counted between two and nine times. This chain links TRBV20-1 with TRBJ2-3, with D perhaps matching TRBD2 (7 bases). CDR3 length: 16 amino acids. Trimming left V 5 bases short and J 2 bases short, with 20 bases between. Per the germline V gene, CDR1 is DFQATT and CDR2 is SNEGSKA (reference sequence). CDR3 amino acids: CSAPRGRERFTDTQYF. The DNA of the CDR3 is TGCAGTGCTCCTCGGGGGCGGGAGAGGTTCACAGATACGCAGTATTTT.

This clonotype was found a few times. The rearrangement links TRBV12-3 or TRBV12-4 to TRBJ2-7, with D unclear. V was cut by 2 bases and J by 3 bases, with 8 bases left in between. The CDR3 covers 13 residues. The DNA for the CDR3 is TGTGCCAGCAGTTTAAACAGCCGCTACGAGCAGTACTTC. It specifies CASSLNSRYEQYF.